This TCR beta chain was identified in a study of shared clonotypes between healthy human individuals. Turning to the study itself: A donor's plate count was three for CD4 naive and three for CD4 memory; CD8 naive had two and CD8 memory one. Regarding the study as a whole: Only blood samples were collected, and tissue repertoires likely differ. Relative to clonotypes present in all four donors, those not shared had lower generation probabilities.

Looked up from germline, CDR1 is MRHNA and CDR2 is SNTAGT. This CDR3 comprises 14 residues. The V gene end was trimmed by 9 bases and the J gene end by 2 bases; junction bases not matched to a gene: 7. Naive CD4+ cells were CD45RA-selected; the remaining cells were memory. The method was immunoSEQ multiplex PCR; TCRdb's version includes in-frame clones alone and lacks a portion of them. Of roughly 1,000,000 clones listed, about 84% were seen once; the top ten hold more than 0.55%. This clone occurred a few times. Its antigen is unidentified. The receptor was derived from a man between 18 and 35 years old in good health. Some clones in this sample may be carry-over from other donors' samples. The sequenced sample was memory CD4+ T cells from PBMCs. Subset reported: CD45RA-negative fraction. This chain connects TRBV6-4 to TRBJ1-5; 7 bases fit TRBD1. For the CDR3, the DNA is TGTGCCAGGACATCCGACAGGGGCAATCAGCCCCAGCATTTT. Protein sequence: CARTSDRGNQPQHF.